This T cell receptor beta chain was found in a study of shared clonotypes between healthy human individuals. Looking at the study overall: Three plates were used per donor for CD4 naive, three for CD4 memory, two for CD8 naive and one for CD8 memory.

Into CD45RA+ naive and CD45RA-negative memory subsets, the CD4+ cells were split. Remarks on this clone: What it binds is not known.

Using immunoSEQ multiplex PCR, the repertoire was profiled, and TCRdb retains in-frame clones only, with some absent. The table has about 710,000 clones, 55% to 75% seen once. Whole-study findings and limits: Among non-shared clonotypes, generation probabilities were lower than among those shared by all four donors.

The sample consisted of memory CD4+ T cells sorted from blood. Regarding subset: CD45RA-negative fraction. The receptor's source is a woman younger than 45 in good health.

The CDR3 protein is CASRATSGSPRQYF. CDR3 nucleotide sequence: TGTGCCAGCAGGGCTACTAGCGGGAGTCCCCGGCAGTACTTC. V and J are TRBV2 and TRBJ2-7; 11 bases fit TRBD2. The CDR3 is made up of 14 amino acids. The germline V gene has CDR1 SNHLY and CDR2 FYNNEI. After removal of 6 bases from V and 9 bases from J, the junction contained 10 bases not matched to a gene. Looking up the rest from reference TRBV2 and TRBJ2-7 gives the full variable domain: EPEVTQTPSHQVTQMGQEVILRCVPISNHLYFYWYRQILGQKVEFLVSFYNNEISEKSEIFDDQFSVERPDGSNFTLKIRSTKLEDSAMYFCASRATSGSPRQYFGPGTRLTVT.